The 5 T cell receptor beta chains below come from one sample, sequenced in a study of CXCR3-negative and CXCR3-positive naive CD8 T cells. Study results and caveats: Naive cells with CXCR3 showed TRB CDR3s that were more hydrophobic than those in CXCR3-negative naive cells.

5' RACE with UMI labels generated the TRB cDNA libraries. TCRdb reprocessed the 5' RACE reads and keeps a single row for each CDR3 protein, giving no DNA. Its table lists about 150,000 distinct CDR3 sequences. No cognate antigen is known for these TCRs. Material for sequencing was naive CXCR3+ CD8+ T cells from blood. Subset here: CD45RO-CCR7+CD27+CD95- naive CD8+ T cells expressing CXCR3 (TNR3+). The source is a human donor in good health. Some clones in this sample may be carry-over from other donors' samples.

This rearrangement joins TRBV15 to TRBJ1-3; TCRdb returns TRBD1, unconfirmable since there is no DNA. CDR1 is LNHNV, CDR2 YYDKDF, per germline (reference sequence). The CDR3 covers 15 residues. CDR3 region: CATSRDPGAGNTIYF.

This chain links TRBV2 with TRBJ2-3; TCRdb outputs TRBD1, but without DNA this stays unchecked. The germline V gene has CDR1 SNHLY and CDR2 FYNNEI. The CDR3 loop spans 15 amino acids. The CDR3 loop reads CASSGRGGRGDTQYF.

The CDR3 region is CSAILPSSGNTIYF. This chain joins TRBV20-1 and TRBJ1-3. Germline V gives CDR1 DFQATT, CDR2 SNEGSKA (reference sequence). The CDR3 runs to 14 residues.

The V gene is TRBV9, the J gene TRBJ2-1; TCRdb calls TRBD2, which cannot be checked without DNA. Germline CDR1 and CDR2: SGDLS and YYNGEE. This CDR3 spans 19 amino acids. The CDR3 sequence is CASSVAGSGRSPTYNEQFF.

CDR3: CASSQDRGAGLIAQYF. The rearrangement links TRBV4-1 to TRBJ2-5; TCRdb gives TRBD2 as the D gene, but with no DNA this cannot be confirmed. This CDR3 has 16 amino acids. CDR1 and CDR2 from the germline V gene are MGHRA and YSYEKL.